The clone carrying this T cell receptor (beta chain) was recorded at least ten times. Its cognate antigen is unknown. The entry originates in a study of T-cell memory formation after mild COVID-19. As for the study in general: TCR clusters largely stayed donor specific. Points from the study as a whole: Clones shrinking from day 15 to 85 showed even CD4/CD8 mixes; later expanders tilted CD4+. In pre-infection memory, a portion of responding clones appeared, which suggested that cross-reactive memory joined. Largely, contracting CD4+ clones fell within CM and EM, and contracting CD8+ clones within EMRA.

Germline lookup yields CDR1 SQVTM and CDR2 ANQGSEA. V shed 3 bases and J 6 bases; nucleotides not matched to a gene: 7. The CDR3 is 13 amino acids. TCRdb processed the 5' RACE reads anew with MiXCR; each CDR3 protein has one entry. The data hold some 320,000 distinct CDR3 sequences, with over 11% observed a single time. This sequence was found in a young man who had mild COVID-19 (a few samples of this study predate the infection). Cell type and time point are not known. The J gene is TRBJ1-1, the V gene TRBV29-1; 7 bases agree with TRBD1. Sequenced: PBMCs or a T cell subset sorted from them (not recorded which). CDR3: CSVETGNSAEAFF. The DNA of the CDR3 is TGCAGCGTTGAGACAGGGAATTCAGCTGAAGCTTTCTTT.